By sample share, the clone carrying this T cell receptor (beta chain) is medium-sized. A mixed TRB-A/B primer pool amplified rearranged TRB by multiplex touch-down PCR. TCRdb redid the calling of the multiplex PCR reads with MiXCR, one entry per CDR3 protein. This sample has about 9,500 distinct CDR3 sequences, with 34% found just once. These data are taken from a study of T cell repertoires in aging, cancer and after chemotherapy. V was clipped by 6 bases and J by 1 base, with 15 bases between them. Germline CDR1 SQVTM, CDR2 ANQGSEA. This CDR3 contains 14 residues. TCR beta rearrangements were amplified from peripheral blood genomic DNA.

The chain links TRBV29-1 to TRBJ1-1; possible D gene TRBD1, 5 bases. Material: blood. The TCR was taken from a human donor in good health. This CDR3 is CSVIRGTGNTEAFF. The CDR3 DNA reads TGCAGCGTGATACGGGGAACAGGGAACACTGAAGCTTTCTTT.